The next 20 T cell receptor beta chains were all read from a single sample in a study of blood T cell repertoires in COVID-19. Sequencing was performed with immunoSEQ multiplex PCR; in TCRdb, only in-frame clones are kept and a portion is missing. The data hold about 200,000 clones, with about 90% observed a single time. The sequenced material came from peripheral blood. The receptors were sampled from a woman aged 50 to 65 with acute or convalescent COVID-19.

In nucleotides, the CDR3 is TGTGCCAGCAGCGTAGGGGACATGCTGAATTCACCCCTCCACTTT. This sequence encodes CASSVGDMLNSPLHF. The chain links TRBV9 to TRBJ1-6; D may be TRBD1 (6 bases). Germline CDR1 SGDLS, CDR2 YYNGEE. Trimming shortened V by 0 bases and J by 7 bases, and 11 bases separated the two germline ends. This CDR3 comprises 15 residues.

The chain uses TRBV5-4 and TRBJ2-6; perhaps TRBD1 as D (6 bases). The V gene's germline CDR1 is SGHNT and CDR2 YYREEE (reference sequence). This CDR3 has 15 residues. V shed 4 bases and J shed 2 bases, with 10 bases lying between them. CDR3: CASSTQGTGANVLTF. CDR3 DNA sequence: TGTGCCAGCAGCACACAGGGAACTGGGGCCAACGTCCTGACTTTC.

In this sample, this clone turned up a few times. The V gene is TRBV14, the J gene TRBJ1-6, with a weak D call TRBD1 (5 bases). V was pared by 4 bases and J by 12 bases, with 16 bases between. Per germline, CDR1 SGHDN and CDR2 FVKESK. The CDR3 covers 14 residues. The CDR3 spells CASSLLGGAGPLHF. The CDR3 nucleotides read TGTGCCAGCAGCCTTTTGGGAGGGGCGGGACCCCTCCACTTT.

The rearrangement links TRBV5-1 to TRBJ1-1, with D possibly matching TRBD1 (5 bases). The CDR3 covers 14 residues. CDR1 is SGHRS and CDR2 is YFSETQ in the germline V gene. Trimming stripped 4 bases from V and 0 bases from J, with 10 bases between. The CDR3 spells CASSAQGLNTEAFF. CDR3 coding DNA: TGCGCCAGCAGCGCCCAGGGCCTGAACACTGAAGCTTTCTTT. Looking up the rest from reference TRBV5-1 and TRBJ1-1 gives the full variable domain: KAGVTQTPRYLIKTRGQQVTLSCSPISGHRSVSWYQQTPGQGLQFLFEYFSETQRNKGNFPGRFSGRQFSNSRSEMNVSTLELGDSALYLCASSAQGLNTEAFFGQGTRLTVV.

This chain links TRBV30 with TRBJ1-1; D gene ambiguous. V lost 4 bases and J 1 base, leaving 7 bases between the germline ends. The CDR3 has 12 residues. Germline V lookup: CDR1 GTSNPN, CDR2 SVGIG (reference sequence). The CDR3 spells CAWMRENTEAFF. CDR3 nucleotides: TGTGCCTGGATGAGAGAGAACACTGAAGCTTTCTTT. Together with reference TRBV30 and TRBJ1-1, the CDR3 gives the full variable domain: SQTIHQWPATLVQPVGSPLSLECTVEGTSNPNLYWYRQAAGRGLQLLFYSVGIGQISSEVPQNLSASRPQDRQFILSSKKLLLSDSGFYLCAWMRENTEAFFGQGTRLTVV.

V is TRBV11-3 and J is TRBJ2-3; TRBD2 matches 7 bases. V was clipped by 0 bases and J by 2 bases; unmatched bases: 11. Per the germline V gene, CDR1 is SGHNT and CDR2 is YENEEA. This CDR3 has 18 residues. The DNA for the CDR3 is TGTGCCAGCAGCTTAGACTTGGGGACGGCGGGGGACACAGATACGCAGTATTTT. Amino acids: CASSLDLGTAGDTDTQYF.

The chain joins TRBV5-1 to TRBJ1-1, with 7 bases fitting TRBD1. The CDR3 contains 15 residues. Germline CDR1 is SGHRS and CDR2 is YFSETQ. Trimming cost V 4 bases and J 1 base; bases outside gene matches: 7. The CDR3, as DNA: TGCGCCAGCAGCATTGAAGGACAGGCGAACACTGAAGCTTTCTTT. Translation gives CASSIEGQANTEAFF.

This chain connects TRBV6-6 to TRBJ2-7; 7 nucleotides agree with TRBD1. With 2 bases clipped from V and 0 bases from J, the junction kept 4 bases outside the gene matches. This CDR3 comprises 15 residues. Per the germline V gene, CDR1 is MNHNY and CDR2 is SVGAGI (reference sequence). CDR3 amino acids: CASSYGSGGSYEQYF. CDR3 nucleotides: TGTGCCAGCAGTTACGGATCAGGGGGCTCCTACGAGCAGTACTTC.

This rearrangement joins TRBV5-6 to TRBJ1-4, with no clear D. The CDR3 spans 16 residues. V lost 0 bases and J lost 0, with 9 bases in between. The germline V gene has CDR1 SGHDT and CDR2 YYEEEE. CDR3 DNA sequence: TGTGCCAGCAGCTTGGAGCCCTCTGCAACTAATGAAAAACTGTTTTTT. Encoded protein: CASSLEPSATNEKLFF.

J is TRBJ1-1 and V is TRBV6-5; a weak D match, TRBD1 (5 bases). This CDR3 region has 13 residues. Germline V gene data show CDR1 as MNHEY and CDR2 as SVGAGI. V lost 7 bases and J lost 3, with 12 bases in between. The CDR3 loop reads CASTWGRDTEAFF. As DNA, the CDR3 is TGTGCCAGCACTTGGGGGAGGGACACTGAAGCTTTCTTT.

The chain couples TRBV5-1 to TRBJ2-1, with D maybe TRBD1 (6 bases). CDR1 and CDR2 from the germline V gene are SGHRS and YFSETQ. The V end lost 0 bases, the J end lost 12 bases, and 16 bases lay between the germline ends. This CDR3 region has 14 residues. CDR3 nucleotides: TGCGCCAGCAGCTTGGAGGTGGGGGCAGCTCCGCAGTTCTTC. Protein: CASSLEVGAAPQFF.

The chain recombines TRBV27 with TRBJ1-3, with D maybe TRBD1 (6 bases). The CDR3 extends over 15 amino acids. The germline V and J ends were trimmed by 5 bases and 1 base, with 12 bases remaining between them. Germline V gene data show CDR1 as MNHEY and CDR2 as SMNVEV (reference sequence). The DNA for the CDR3 is TGTGCCAGCAGTCGAACAGGGCTATCTGGAAACACCATATATTTT. Its translation is CASSRTGLSGNTIYF.

The rearrangement uses TRBV28 and TRBJ2-2, with 10 bases matching TRBD2. The CDR3 covers 15 residues. V trimming: 6 bases; J trimming: 4 bases; junction bases outside the gene matches: 5. Germline values: CDR1 MDHEN, CDR2 SYDVKM. CDR3 nucleotides: TGTGCCAGCAGGCTAGCGGGAGTAAGCACCGGGGAGCTGTTTTTT. Encoded protein: CASRLAGVSTGELFF.

The CDR3 bases are TGTGCCAGCAGCGTAGGACTAGCGGGGGGCCAAGCCAATGAGCAGTTCTTC. Protein sequence: CASSVGLAGGQANEQFF. The chain uses TRBV9 and TRBJ2-1, with 13 nucleotides matching TRBD2. The CDR3 runs to 17 residues. The ends lost 0 bases at V and 6 bases at J; junction bases unmatched: 6. Per germline, CDR1 SGDLS and CDR2 YYNGEE.

This clone was seen at least ten times. The J gene is TRBJ1-2, the V gene TRBV10-3; perhaps TRBD1 as D (6 bases). V lost 5 bases, J lost 10 bases, and 11 bases lay in between. This CDR3 is 11 amino acids long. CDR1 is ENHRY and CDR2 is SYGVKD in the germline V gene. The DNA of the CDR3 is TGTGCCATCAGTCTACAGGGTGACTACACCTTC. It is translated as CAISLQGDYTF.

As for this clone: This sample also contains other DNA sequences that code for the same CDR3. The chain employs TRBV5-1 and TRBJ1-1; maybe TRBD1 (5 bases). This CDR3 comprises 15 residues. Trimming removed 0 bases at V and 0 bases at J, with 9 bases between. The germline gives CDR1 SGHRS, CDR2 YFSETQ. DNA for the CDR3: TGCGCCAGCAGCTTGGCCGGGGGATTGAACACTGAAGCTTTCTTT. Its protein is CASSLAGGLNTEAFF.

The rearrangement links TRBV6-5 to TRBJ1-5, with D possibly TRBD1 on 5 matching bases. The CDR3 covers 15 residues. Germline loops: CDR1 MNHEY, CDR2 SVGAGI. Trimming removed 7 bases at V and 6 bases at J, with 19 bases between. CDR3 sequence: CASTYIQGSPQPQHF. CDR3 DNA sequence: TGTGCCAGCACCTATATCCAGGGATCCCCTCAGCCCCAGCATTTT.

The chain carries TRBV7-9 and TRBJ2-5, with a tentative D call TRBD2 (6 bases). Trimming stripped 1 base from V and 5 bases from J, with 14 bases between. CDR3 length equals 15 residues. The germline gives CDR1 SEHNR, CDR2 FQNEAQ (reference sequence). CDR3 loop: CASSLVPGDVETQYF. As DNA, the CDR3 is TGTGCCAGCAGCTTAGTTCCGGGGGACGTCGAGACCCAGTACTTC.

This clone appeared a single time. J is TRBJ1-2 and V is TRBV27, with unresolved D. Trimming removed 7 bases from V and 6 bases from J, with 12 bases in between. CDR3 length equals 12 residues. The germline V gene encodes CDR1 MNHEY and CDR2 SMNVEV (reference sequence). Here the CDR3 reads CASKRAGDGYTF. The CDR3 nucleotides read TGTGCCAGCAAAAGGGCGGGCGATGGCTACACCTTC.

The chain employs TRBV13 and TRBJ2-1; 7 bases are a match to TRBD2. CDR3 length equals 15 residues. V dropped 1 base and J dropped 9; count of bases not matched to a gene: 9. In germline, CDR1 is PRHDT, CDR2 FYEKMQ (reference sequence). The CDR3 region has the DNA TGTGCCAGCAGCTTAGCAGCGGGGACTCGAGGTGAGCAGTTCTTC. It specifies CASSLAAGTRGEQFF. The variable domain in full, with the rest retrieved from reference TRBV13 and TRBJ2-1, is AAGVIQSPRHLIKEKRETATLKCYPIPRHDTVYWYQQGPGQDPQFLISFYEKMQSDKGSIPDRFSAQQFSDYHSELNMSSLELGDSALYFCASSLAAGTRGEQFFGPGTRLTVL.